The TCR beta chain described here comes from a study of blood T cells in healthy people across ages. For the study at large: For every two T cells, template switching captured about one barcoded beta molecule. Broader study findings: Total diversity from one million sequenced T cells was likely underestimated.

Together with a sample-barcoded 5' primer, a J-beta primer mix was included in a second PCR lasting about 7 to 11 cycles. MiXCR was run by TCRdb on the 5' RACE reads, yielding one entry per CDR3 protein. The sample consists of roughly 900,000 distinct CDR3 sequences, around 26% of them appearing once. Donors gave roughly 10 milliliters of peripheral blood apiece. To note about this clonotype: Its antigen is unidentified.

The CDR3 covers 15 residues. Germline loops: CDR1 SGDLS, CDR2 YYNGEE. The V gene end was trimmed by 3 bases and the J gene end by 3 bases; junction bases not matched to a gene: 5. The receptor's source is an elderly woman in good health. V usage is TRBV9 and J usage is TRBJ2-7; the match to TRBD1 covers 11 bases. The sample comprised blood. CDR3 residues: CASSEGTGGGYEQYF. The DNA for the CDR3 is TGTGCCAGCAGCGAGGGGACAGGGGGGGGCTACGAGCAGTACTTC. The entire variable domain, with the rest obtained from reference TRBV9 and TRBJ2-7, is as follows: DSGVTQTPKHLITATGQRVTLRCSPRSGDLSVYWYQQSLDQGLQFLIQYYNGEERAKGNILERFSAQQFPDLHSELNLSSLELGDSALYFCASSEGTGGGYEQYFGPGTRLTVT.